A single sample gave rise to the 12 T cell receptor beta chains below, sequenced in a study of PD-L1 blockade in urothelial cancer (dated by TCRdb to about 2017). Taken with the paper, the label for time point translates to: pretreatment peripheral blood. The method behind the library was the immunoSEQ multiplex PCR assay. Drawn from immuneACCESS, this table holds only the in-frame rearrangements with V and J called that TCRdb kept. Clones are partly lost; checked studies trace under half to an unresolved V gene and leave the rest unexplained. Here the sample has 30,000 to 40,000 clones; approximately 86% occur a single time. Jointly, the top ten make up roughly 15% of the sample. This specimen was PBMCs, taken around atezolizumab (anti-PD-L1) treatment. The origin of the receptors is a man at least 80 years old with urothelial cancer.

The chain recombines TRBV19 with TRBJ2-3; 9 bases fit TRBD1. Germline CDR1 LNHDA, CDR2 SQIVND (reference sequence). CDR3 length equals 13 residues. The junction had 6 bases not matched to a gene; V was cut back by 9 bases and J by 5 bases. The CDR3 loop is CASRGTGRDTQYF. DNA for the CDR3: TGTGCCAGCCGAGGGACAGGGAGAGATACGCAGTATTTT.

The chain employs TRBV15 and TRBJ2-4; 12 bases are shared with TRBD1. The CDR3 extends over 17 amino acids. Losses at the gene ends were 0 bases for V and 7 bases for J; bases not matched to a gene: 7. From germline, CDR1 is LNHNV and CDR2 YYDKDF (reference sequence). The CDR3 nucleotides are TGTGCCACCAGCAGAGAGGGCCTCGGGACAGGGGGCAACATTCAGTACTTC. Translation: CATSREGLGTGGNIQYF.

The rearrangement joins TRBV5-5 to TRBJ1-1; 9 bases align to TRBD1. The ends lost 6 bases at V and 4 bases at J; junction bases unmatched: 10. CDR1 SGHKS and CDR2 YYEKEE come from the germline V gene (reference sequence). The CDR3 has 15 amino acids. The CDR3 DNA follows: TGTGCCAGCATCAAGGACAGGGGATTTCGCACTGAAGCTTTCTTT. Translation: CASIKDRGFRTEAFF.

CDR3 bases: TGTGCCAGCAGCGTAACAGGGGGCTTAGTTGAGACCCAGTACTTC. This codes for CASSVTGGLVETQYF. The gene calls are TRBV11-1 and TRBJ2-5, with 9 bases identical to TRBD1. From germline, CDR1 is SGHAT and CDR2 FQDESV (reference sequence). The J segment lost 5 bases and the V segment lost 5 bases, leaving 9 bases of the junction unmatched. This CDR3 comprises 15 residues.

The chain has TRBV7-7 and TRBJ1-1, with TRBD1 identical over 9 bases. The CDR3 runs 16 residues. Germline V CDR1 and CDR2: SSHAT, FNYEAQ (reference sequence). Trimming took 4 bases from V and 0 from J; bases not matched to a gene: 6. DNA of the CDR3: TGTGCCAGCAGCTCCCCCGGGACAGGGCTGAACACTGAAGCTTTCTTT. Translating it yields CASSSPGTGLNTEAFF.

The V and J genes are TRBV14 and TRBJ2-1; 9 nucleotides agree with TRBD1. The germline CDR1 and CDR2 sequences are SGHDN and FVKESK. CDR3 length equals 16 residues. V lost 1 base to trimming and J lost 3 bases; unmatched junction nucleotides: 4. The DNA for the CDR3 is TGTGCCAGCAGCCAAGTTGGGACAGGGAACTACAATGAGCAGTTCTTC. This encodes CASSQVGTGNYNEQFF.

This clone was detected a few times. V and J are TRBV19 and TRBJ2-2; 9 bases match TRBD1. Looked up from germline, CDR1 is LNHDA and CDR2 is SQIVND (reference sequence). V lost 3 bases and J lost 5; bases outside the gene matches: 7. The CDR3 consists of 16 residues. CDR3 region: CASSMNRGRGTGELFF. The CDR3 nucleotides read TGTGCCAGTAGTATGAACAGGGGGCGTGGTACCGGGGAGCTGTTTTTT.

This clone is a singleton in its sample. V is TRBV30 and J is TRBJ2-7; 7 bases align to TRBD1. CDR3 length: 13 amino acids. The germline V gene encodes CDR1 GTSNPN and CDR2 SVGIG (reference sequence). The V gene end was trimmed by 4 bases and the J gene end by 6 bases; junction bases not matched to a gene: 9. CDR3 in DNA: TGTGCCTGGAATCGACAGGGTTGGGGCGAGCAGTACTTC. It translates to CAWNRQGWGEQYF.

The chain employs TRBV5-1 and TRBJ2-5; D is perhaps TRBD1 (5 bases). V gave up 4 bases and J gave up 4 bases, with 8 bases separating them. Germline V gives CDR1 SGHRS, CDR2 YFSETQ. This CDR3 spans 12 amino acids. The CDR3 DNA reads as TGCGCCAGCAGCCAGGGTAGAGAGACCCAGTACTTC. This codes for CASSQGRETQYF.

This chain joins TRBV7-8 and TRBJ1-2, with D perhaps matching TRBD1 (6 bases). V shed 5 bases and J shed 7 bases, with 20 bases lying between them. From germline, CDR1 is SGHVS and CDR2 FQNEAQ. CDR3 size: 15 residues. The CDR3 sequence: CASSPVVRGGGGYTF. The DNA for the CDR3 is TGTGCCAGCAGCCCAGTGGTCAGGGGAGGGGGTGGCTACACCTTC.

Note on this clone: An end of the junction does not agree with germline; a read error may underlie this. V usage is TRBV2 and J usage is TRBJ1-2; 7 bases are a match to TRBD1. The CDR3 is 13 residues long. CDR1 SNHLY and CDR2 FYNNEI come from the germline V gene. The CDR3 loop is CASSEGTAYGYTF. For the CDR3, the DNA is TGTGCCAGCAGCGAAGGGACAGCCTATGGCTACACCTTC.

The rearrangement joins TRBV2 to TRBJ2-7, with D possibly TRBD2 on 5 matching bases. CDR3 length equals 15 residues. With 7 bases removed from V and 6 bases from J, the gap between germline ends came to 22 bases. The V gene's germline CDR1 is SNHLY and CDR2 FYNNEI. Here the CDR3 reads CASNPPSGRSSEQYF. The CDR3 DNA reads TGTGCCAGCAACCCCCCCAGCGGCAGGTCGAGCGAGCAGTACTTC. Variable domain in full (rest from reference TRBV2 and TRBJ2-7): EPEVTQTPSHQVTQMGQEVILRCVPISNHLYFYWYRQILGQKVEFLVSFYNNEISEKSEIFDDQFSVERPDGSNFTLKIRSTKLEDSAMYFCASNPPSGRSSEQYFGPGTRLTVT.